This entry is about one TCR beta chain. The clone's antigen remains unknown. The record has no base qualities; no much larger clone is one base away. The donors were healthy, HIV-negative adults who had no recently reported acute infections or vaccinations. All donors were Caucasian adults living in Nashville, Tennessee, USA. For unsorted samples, some 90 million PBMCs were counted, and genomic DNA was extracted using the QIAamp DNA Blood Mini kit. After blood collection by leukapheresis, PBMCs were isolated using Ficoll-Histopaque density gradient centrifugation and then cryopreserved in the vapor phase of liquid nitrogen. The data are from a study of shared clonotypes between healthy human individuals (TCRdb year 2020). With regard to the full study: A few men and two women, aged 18 to 49 years, made up the cohort. Each donor's leukapheresis produced roughly between roughly 0.85 and 10 billion PBMCs. The study deeply sequenced blood TCR repertoires of about 5 healthy adults to estimate repertoire size and the extent of clonotype sharing between individuals. To increase sequencing depth and limit assay-specific biases, TCR repertoire library preparation and sequencing were carried out by different laboratories using diverse techniques.

Study-wide findings and limitations: Sampling was restricted to blood, and TCR repertoires in tissues likely differ from the TCR repertoires found in blood. Based on pairwise subsampling, the degree of clonotype sharing among donors was expected to be affected by sequencing depth. Because the study included a small number of donors, the genetic and exposure-history diversity represented was limited.

TCR CDR3 regions were amplified from genomic DNA by multiplex PCR using the deep immunoSEQ assay. Extracted genomic DNA from each cell subset was distributed evenly across all wells of several immunoSEQ 96-well plates, and each plate was treated as a replicate. Each replicate PCR for unsorted PBMC received roughly 300 ng genomic DNA, equal to about 30,000 T cell genomes. Genomic DNA from unsorted PBMC was sequenced over ten immunoSEQ deep assay plates. The purified libraries were quantified using a Qubit 3.0 fluorometer, sized with a Bioanalyzer 2100, and then quantified again using the KAPA Library Quantification kit. Each immunoSEQ 96-well plate was sequenced on its own single-read 150-cycle Illumina NextSeq 550 flow cell. From the authors' description of their analysis: Because the immunoSEQ output held only junctional sequences and lacked quality scores, the filtering could not match the filtering applied to full-length reads. Sequences were annotated with PyIR, a Python wrapper for IgBLAST v1.9, and V/J genes and CDR3 were assigned using IMGT germline references. Reads were removed for weak V/J assignments (E-value above 1e-6), missing CDR3, stop codons, out-of-frame junctions, or ambiguous translated residues. A V3J clonotype was defined by an identical inferred V gene, J gene, and CDR3 amino acid sequence. Percentage overlap between repertoires was computed as shared unique clonotypes divided by the size of the smaller repertoire. RTK rarefaction, the Chao1 estimator, and Recon v2.1 estimates of unobserved clonotypes were used to assess repertoire richness. TCRdb re-hosts the immuneACCESS table, in-frame sequences only. Its copies lack some clones; in the studies checked, an unresolved V gene accounts for under half of them, and the cause for the rest is not known. Clonal size and the V and J genes are those of that table, whereas D and trimming came from the DNA. The sample has around 530,000 clones on record, around 76% of them singletons. Around 12% of the sample comes from the top ten.

At the junction V is shortened by 0 bases and J by 8 bases, with 16 bases in between. CDR1 and CDR2 (MNHNY, SVGAGI) derive from the germline V gene (reference sequence). The CDR3 spans 15 residues, from the cysteine through the phenylalanine. The entry retains the CDR3 DNA only, 45 bases that are in frame from base 1. This receptor chain uses TRBV6-6 and TRBJ1-1; possibly the D gene is TRBD1, per 5 matching bases. The sequencing input was PBMCs. The receptor's source is a woman aged 40-49 years in good health. Some clones in this sample may be carry-over from other donors' samples. The encoded CDR3 is CASSYSSRRAGEAFF. The bases are TGTGCCAGCAGTTACTCCTCCAGACGGGCAGGGGAAGCTTTCTTT.